This T cell receptor (beta chain) was sequenced during a study of cytotoxic CD8 clonotypes in ibrutinib-treated CLL listed by TCRdb under 2021. For the wider study: In this cohort, 15 patients were treatment-naive and roughly 10 were relapsed/refractory, while roughly 17 had unmutated IGHV. On average, each sample had about 250,000 productive templates and more than 75,000 productive rearrangements. Response samples were obtained after a median of roughly eleven months of treatment, with a range of roughly 6 to 40 months. Cryopreserved peripheral blood mononuclear cells were obtained prior to treatment, at the time of response, and at either disease progression or sustained remission. Every sample from remission and from progressive disease was obtained while the patients were still on ibrutinib. Of the approximately 86 people in the trial, 25 to 30 had longitudinal samples available. Responses were partial in 24 patients and complete in 2; after median 68 months follow-up, about 14 stayed in remission and around 12 progressed.

Reading the germline V gene gives CDR1 SGHTA and CDR2 FQGNSA. Relative to germline, V is 5 bases shorter and J is 1 base shorter, with 17 bases between their ends. The CDR3 has 17 amino acids, counting the end cysteine and phenylalanine. Only the CDR3 region is kept as DNA, spanning 51 bases read in frame from base 1. What the authors observed across the whole study: Sampling times were not matched between patients in sustained remission and patients whose disease was progressing, and lymph node repertoires were not examined. At baseline, clonality was higher than in age-matched healthy donors and showed a strong correlation with circulating CD8+ T-cell counts. Public clonotypes were rare and either shrank or stayed stable during treatment, and the rise in clonality at ibrutinib response reflected expansion of private clonotypes. Clonality increased at ibrutinib response, stayed stable in sustained remission, and fell back toward baseline at progression.

This clone was counted many times. Its antigen has not been determined. The record has no base qualities; no much larger clone is one base away. A MiSeq instrument was used for deep resolution sequencing, which targeted depths ranging from 1 in 1 million up to 1 in 200,000 T cells, with coverage averaging 10x for each clonotype. The immunoSEQ hsTCRB Kit was used to generate the TCR beta libraries. The authors' analysis ran thus. Data were analyzed with ImmunoSEQ Data Assistant and ImmunoSEQ Analyzer, with V, D and J genes assigned per IMGT definitions. Clonality, with values ranging from 0 to 1, was calculated as one minus the normalized Shannon entropy of productive rearrangement frequencies. Only overrepresented clonotypes making up at least 0.05% of the repertoire of each patient were included in the public clonotype analysis. Repertoires from about a dozen age-matched healthy donors in immuneACCESS were used as clonality controls. Sourced from immuneACCESS, this table was stored by TCRdb with only in-frame sequences that have V and J called. A share of the clones is absent; for the studies checked, an unresolved V gene accounts for under half, and the remainder has no known explanation. Clone size and the V and J calls come from that table; the DNA yielded D and trimming. Counted in this sample were over 100,000 clones; approximately 83% of them appeared once. In total, the top ten clones hold around 2.1% of the sample.

According to the study, the label for this sample's time point signals: approximately 2 years on ibrutinib. For TCR beta library preparation, roughly 2 micrograms of genomic DNA were extracted from the cryopreserved PBMCs. High-throughput TCR beta sequencing was performed on longitudinal blood samples from CLL patients receiving ibrutinib monotherapy. The patients were enrolled in a single-center, open-label phase 2 trial of ibrutinib monotherapy. The rearrangement joined TRBV7-2 to TRBJ2-2; the D gene is perhaps TRBD1, on 6 matching bases. The clonotype originates from a human donor with chronic lymphocytic leukemia. Sequencing was performed on PBMCs, taken after 24 months of ibrutinib treatment. The CDR3 protein is CASSPFPQGLNTGELFF. DNA sequence: TGTGCCAGCAGCCCCTTCCCGCAGGGGTTGAACACCGGGGAGCTGTTTTTT.